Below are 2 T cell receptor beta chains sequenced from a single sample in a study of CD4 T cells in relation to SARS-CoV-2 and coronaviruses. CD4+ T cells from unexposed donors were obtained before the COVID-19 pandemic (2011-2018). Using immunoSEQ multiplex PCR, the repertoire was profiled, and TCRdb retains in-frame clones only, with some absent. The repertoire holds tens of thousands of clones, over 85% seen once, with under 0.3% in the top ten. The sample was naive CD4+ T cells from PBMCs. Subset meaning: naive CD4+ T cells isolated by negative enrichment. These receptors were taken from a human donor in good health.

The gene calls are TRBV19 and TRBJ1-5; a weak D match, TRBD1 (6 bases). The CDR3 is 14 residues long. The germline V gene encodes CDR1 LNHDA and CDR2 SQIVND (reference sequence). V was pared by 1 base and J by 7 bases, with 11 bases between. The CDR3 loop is CASSIARGRQPQHF. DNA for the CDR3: TGTGCCAGTAGTATAGCTCGGGGGCGGCAGCCCCAGCATTTT.

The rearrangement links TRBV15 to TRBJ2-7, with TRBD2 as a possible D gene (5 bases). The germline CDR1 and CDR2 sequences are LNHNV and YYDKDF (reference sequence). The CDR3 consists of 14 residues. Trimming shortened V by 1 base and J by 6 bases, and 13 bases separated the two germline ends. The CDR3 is CATSRGRALSEQYF. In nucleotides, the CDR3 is TGTGCCACCAGCAGAGGGCGGGCCCTTAGCGAGCAGTACTTC. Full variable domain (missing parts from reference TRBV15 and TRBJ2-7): DAMVIQNPRYQVTQFGKPVTLSCSQTLNHNVMYWYQQKSSQAPKLLFHYYDKDFNNEADTPDNFQSRRPNTSFCFLDIRSPGLGDTAMYLCATSRGRALSEQYFGPGTRLTVT.